These 26 T cell receptor beta chains came from one sample sequenced in a study of T-cell memory formation after mild COVID-19. TCRdb processed the 5' RACE reads anew with MiXCR; each CDR3 protein has one entry. This table holds approximately 350,000 distinct CDR3 sequences, 13% to 15% found once. Source material: PBMCs or a T cell subset sorted from them (not recorded which). These receptors were taken from a man between 18 and 35 years old who had mild COVID-19 (a few samples of this study predate the infection). Cell type and time point are not known.

The chain is built from TRBV9 and TRBJ2-3; TRBD2 matches at 14 bases. Germline loops: CDR1 SGDLS, CDR2 YYNGEE. The junction had 11 bases not matched to a gene; V was cut back by 0 bases and J by 2 bases. There are 20 residues in the CDR3. The CDR3 bases are TGTGCCAGCAGCGTAGTAGACAGGGGACTAGCGGGGGCGATCACAGATACGCAGTATTTT. Its translation: CASSVVDRGLAGAITDTQYF.

This clonotype appeared many times. The J gene is TRBJ2-7, the V gene TRBV5-1; D possibly matches TRBD1 or TRBD2 (6 bases each). V was shortened by 2 bases and J by 3 bases, with 15 bases between the two germline ends. Germline V lookup: CDR1 SGHRS, CDR2 YFSETQ. The length of the CDR3 is 15 residues. CDR3 DNA sequence: TGCGCCAGCAGCTTATCCAGGGGAGGCGGCTACGAGCAGTACTTC. This gives the protein CASSLSRGGGYEQYF.

The chain joins TRBV19 to TRBJ1-5; TRBD1 might be the D (5 bases). CDR3 length: 16 residues. Per the germline V gene, CDR1 is LNHDA and CDR2 is SQIVND (reference sequence). The V gene lost 6 bases and the J gene lost 1 base, with 16 bases spanning the gap. The CDR3 region is CASRLWGQGSNQPQHF. CDR3 bases: TGTGCCAGTAGACTCTGGGGCCAGGGAAGCAATCAGCCCCAGCATTTT.

This clonotype occurred a few times. The chain uses TRBV4-3 and TRBJ1-6; 11 nucleotides align to TRBD1. CDR3 length equals 19 residues. Per germline, CDR1 LGHNA and CDR2 YSLEER. The J segment lost 0 bases and the V segment lost 1 base, leaving 5 bases of the junction unmatched. Written as DNA, the CDR3 is TGCGCCAGCAGCCAAGTGGGACAGGGGGAAAGCTCCTATAATTCACCCCTCCACTTT. Translation gives CASSQVGQGESSYNSPLHF.

This clonotype was seen a handful of times. The chain has TRBV7-9 and TRBJ1-3; 7 bases align to TRBD1. The J segment lost 7 bases and the V segment lost 5 bases, leaving 11 bases of the junction unmatched. The CDR3 is 15 residues long. Germline CDR1 and CDR2: SEHNR and FQNEAQ (reference sequence). CDR3 region: CASSTDRVVANTIYF. The CDR3 region has the DNA TGTGCCAGCAGCACCGACAGGGTTGTTGCGAACACCATATATTTT.

The chain carries TRBV10-3 and TRBJ2-1; 11 positions agree with TRBD2. V gave up 10 bases and J gave up 7 bases; unmatched junction bases: 6. The germline CDR1 and CDR2 sequences are ENHRY and SYGVKD. The CDR3 totals 13 residues. The CDR3 is CATLLAGANEQFF. The DNA of the CDR3 is TGTGCCACGCTACTAGCGGGAGCTAATGAGCAGTTCTTC.

This clonotype was recorded many times. This chain connects TRBV5-1 to TRBJ1-1; 7 bases agree with TRBD1. The CDR3 sequence is 14 residues long. Germline loops: CDR1 SGHRS, CDR2 YFSETQ. Germline trimming cut 2 bases from V and 4 bases from J; bases unmatched to any gene: 5. CDR3 DNA: TGCGCCAGCAGCTTCAGGACAGGAGGCACTGAAGCTTTCTTT. It translates to CASSFRTGGTEAFF. The whole variable domain, remainder taken from reference TRBV5-1 and TRBJ1-1, is KAGVTQTPRYLIKTRGQQVTLSCSPISGHRSVSWYQQTPGQGLQFLFEYFSETQRNKGNFPGRFSGRQFSNSRSEMNVSTLELGDSALYLCASSFRTGGTEAFFGQGTRLTVV.

The CDR3 bases are TGTGCCAGCAGTGCAATAGGGGGGGAGGGAGAGACCCAGTACTTC. Its translation: CASSAIGGEGETQYF. The chain is built from TRBV6-5 and TRBJ2-5; weak D call: TRBD2 (7 bases). This CDR3 comprises 15 residues. V dropped 5 bases and J dropped 4 bases, with 17 bases sitting between them. Germline V CDR1 and CDR2: MNHEY, SVGAGI.

This clonotype was seen a handful of times. The CDR3 reads CASSQYAGTPEQYF. DNA for the CDR3: TGCGCCAGCAGCCAATACGCCGGGACCCCCGAGCAGTACTTC. This chain links TRBV4-1 with TRBJ2-7, with D possibly called TRBD1 or TRBD2 (5 bases each). Trimming stripped 2 bases from V and 6 bases from J, with 14 bases between. The V gene's germline CDR1 is MGHRA and CDR2 YSYEKL. The CDR3 extends over 14 amino acids.

This chain joins TRBV27 and TRBJ1-2; 9 nucleotides agree with TRBD1. The V and J ends lost 5 bases and 2 bases, in that order; junction bases with no gene match: 9. Germline CDR1 MNHEY, CDR2 SMNVEV (reference sequence). The CDR3 runs 16 residues. CDR3 residues: CASSTYATGGNYGYTF. The CDR3 bases are TGTGCCAGCAGTACTTATGCGACAGGGGGGAACTATGGCTACACCTTC.

V gene TRBV5-1 combines with J gene TRBJ2-3, with D maybe TRBD2 (6 bases). Germline CDR1 and CDR2: SGHRS and YFSETQ. Trimming took off 1 base at V and 4 bases at J, with 10 bases between the two ends. The CDR3 is made up of 14 amino acids. The CDR3 spells CASSLRGLSDTQYF. CDR3 DNA sequence: TGCGCCAGCAGCTTGAGGGGACTGTCAGATACGCAGTATTTT.

The V gene is TRBV7-2, the J gene TRBJ2-5, with D perhaps matching TRBD1 (5 bases). Trimming cost V 2 bases and J 5 bases, with 12 bases left between them. CDR1 SGHTA and CDR2 FQGNSA come from the germline V gene. The CDR3 sequence is 14 residues long. The CDR3 DNA follows: TGTGCCAGCAGCTTAAGGGGCGAGTGGGAGACCCAGTACTTC. It encodes CASSLRGEWETQYF.

The V and J genes are TRBV2 and TRBJ2-5; possibly TRBD1 for D (6 bases). The germline V gene encodes CDR1 SNHLY and CDR2 FYNNEI. Trimming removed 7 bases from V and 0 bases from J, with 9 bases in between. The CDR3 covers 13 residues. CDR3: CASNRVYQETQYF. CDR3 sequence (DNA): TGTGCCAGCAACAGGGTCTACCAAGAGACCCAGTACTTC.

The rearrangement joins TRBV7-2 to TRBJ1-1; D is possibly TRBD1 (5 bases). Germline CDR1 SGHTA, CDR2 FQGNSA. The CDR3 extends over 13 amino acids. Trimming left V 3 bases short and J 8 bases short, with 13 bases between. CDR3 sequence reads: CASSFPGGGEAFF. In DNA form, the CDR3 reads TGTGCCAGCAGCTTCCCCGGGGGGGGGGAAGCTTTCTTT. The complete variable domain, with remaining parts taken from reference TRBV7-2 and TRBJ1-1, reads GAGVSQSPSNKVTEKGKDVELRCDPISGHTALYWYRQSLGQGLEFLIYFQGNSAPDKSGLPSDRFSAERTGGSVSTLTIQRTQQEDSAVYLCASSFPGGGEAFFGQGTRLTVV.

This rearrangement joins TRBV18 to TRBJ1-6, with 10 bases aligning to TRBD1. This CDR3 is 16 amino acids long. J lost 5 bases, V lost 2 bases, and 3 bases had no gene match. Germline assignment: CDR1 KGHSH and CDR2 LQKENI. Here the CDR3 reads CASSPIGTGDNSPLHF. CDR3 sequence (DNA): TGTGCCAGCTCACCAATAGGGACAGGGGATAATTCACCCCTCCACTTT.

This clonotype appeared a few times. The V call is TRBV20-1, the J call TRBJ1-4; D unclear. With 6 bases removed from V and 4 bases from J, the gap between germline ends came to 15 bases. The CDR3 is made up of 14 amino acids. Germline loops: CDR1 DFQATT, CDR2 SNEGSKA (reference sequence). CDR3 nucleotide sequence: TGCAGTGCCCCGCAAAGACGGAGTAATGAAAAACTGTTTTTT. It yields the protein CSAPQRRSNEKLFF.

The CDR3 nucleotides read TGTGCCAGCAGAATAGGACAGGGCCCCTACGAGCAGTACGTC. This encodes CASRIGQGPYEQYV. The chain joins TRBV5-5 to TRBJ2-7, with TRBD1 matching over 8 bases. CDR1 and CDR2 (germline): SGHKS, YYEKEE (reference sequence). The J segment lost 2 bases and the V segment lost 5 bases, leaving 6 bases of the junction unmatched. This CDR3 region has 14 residues.

This clonotype was recorded a few times. The chain has TRBV7-9 and TRBJ2-2; 7 bases match TRBD2. Germline V gives CDR1 SEHNR, CDR2 FQNEAQ (reference sequence). With 5 bases clipped from V and 2 bases from J, the junction kept 5 bases outside the gene matches. CDR3 length: 15 residues. The DNA of the CDR3 is TGTGCCAGCAGCGAGACTAGCAGTAACACCGGGGAGCTGTTTTTT. Its protein product is CASSETSSNTGELFF.

The chain joins TRBV7-9 to TRBJ2-5; unclear D gene. V lost 5 bases and J 3 bases, leaving 7 bases between the germline ends. In germline, CDR1 is SEHNR, CDR2 FQNEAQ (reference sequence). This CDR3 contains 12 residues. The DNA of the CDR3 is TGTGCCAGCAGCCTAGAGAAAGAGACCCAGTACTTC. It yields the protein CASSLEKETQYF.

Only a few counts were recorded for this clonotype. The V and J genes are TRBV5-1 and TRBJ1-4, with 10 nucleotides matching TRBD1. This CDR3 is 15 amino acids long. Germline V lookup: CDR1 SGHRS, CDR2 YFSETQ. V was clipped by 3 bases and J by 5 bases; unmatched bases: 4. In DNA, the CDR3 is TGCGCCAGCAGCTCGGGGGGACAGGGGAATGAAAAACTGTTTTTT. It specifies CASSSGGQGNEKLFF.

The chain employs TRBV5-4 and TRBJ1-2; 9 bases agree with TRBD1. The V segment lost 6 bases and the J segment 3 bases; nucleotides outside the gene matches: 6. Looked up from germline, CDR1 is SGHNT and CDR2 is YYREEE (reference sequence). The CDR3 extends over 14 amino acids. The CDR3 region has the DNA TGTGCCAGCAACTTACAGGGGGCGGACTATGGCTACACCTTC. It translates to CASNLQGADYGYTF.

The genes are TRBV4-3 and TRBJ2-5; D remains unclear. V gave up 1 base and J gave up 0 bases, with 12 bases separating them. Looked up from germline, CDR1 is LGHNA and CDR2 is YSLEER. CDR3 length equals 16 residues. The CDR3 nucleotides read TGCGCCAGCAGCCAAGTAGGCCCCGGGTACCAAGAGACCCAGTACTTC. Its translation: CASSQVGPGYQETQYF.

This clonotype was picked up one time. J is TRBJ2-3 and V is TRBV27; 8 bases align to TRBD1. Germline-derived CDR1 and CDR2 are MNHEY and SMNVEV (reference sequence). The CDR3 length is 14 residues. V shed 10 bases, J shed 6 bases, and the junction held 12 bases outside the gene matches. In DNA form, the CDR3 reads TGTGCCACGATACCCCAGGGGGCGCGCGATACGCAGTATTTT. It translates to CATIPQGARDTQYF.

This clonotype was detected a few times. V usage is TRBV6-5 and J usage is TRBJ2-3, with 9 nucleotides matching TRBD2. CDR3 length: 15 amino acids. Germline values: CDR1 MNHEY, CDR2 SVGAGI. The trim removed 6 bases at V and 3 bases at J, leaving 7 bases unmatched. DNA for the CDR3: TGTGCCAGCAGATACCTCGCGGGGGGGACAGATACGCAGTATTTT. Its protein is CASRYLAGGTDTQYF.

This clonotype has a handful of counts. This chain joins TRBV4-2 and TRBJ2-1, with D perhaps TRBD1 (7 bases). Germline V gene sequence: CDR1 LGHNA, CDR2 YNFKEQ. This CDR3 contains 18 residues. V gave up 0 bases and J gave up 6 bases, with 21 bases separating them. DNA for the CDR3: TGTGCCAGCAGCCAAGACCAGGCAGGGGGACGGGGGAGCAATGAGCAGTTCTTC. Protein product: CASSQDQAGGRGSNEQFF.

Many counts were recorded for this clonotype. This chain links TRBV18 with TRBJ2-1; TRBD2 is a possible D gene (7 bases). This CDR3 region has 16 residues. CDR1 and CDR2 (germline): KGHSH, LQKENI. V lost 4 bases, J lost 9 bases, and 22 bases lay in between. DNA of the CDR3: TGTGCCAGCTCACTCACATTCGGGGGGCCGACTTTTGAGCAGTTCTTC. This sequence encodes CASSLTFGGPTFEQFF.